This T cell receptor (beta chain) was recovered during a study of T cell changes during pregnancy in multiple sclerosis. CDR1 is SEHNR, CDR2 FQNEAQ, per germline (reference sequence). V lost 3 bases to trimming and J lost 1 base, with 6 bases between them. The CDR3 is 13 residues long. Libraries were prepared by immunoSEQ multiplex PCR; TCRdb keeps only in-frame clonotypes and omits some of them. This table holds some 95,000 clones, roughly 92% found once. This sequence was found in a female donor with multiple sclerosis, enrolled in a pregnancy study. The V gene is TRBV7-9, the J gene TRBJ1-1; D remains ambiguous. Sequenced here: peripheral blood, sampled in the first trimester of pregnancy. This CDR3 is CASSFGRNTEAFF. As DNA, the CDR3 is TGTGCCAGCAGCTTCGGGAGGAACACTGAAGCTTTCTTT.